Each of the 19 T cell receptor beta chains below was sequenced from the same sample in a study of blood T cell repertoires in COVID-19 (dated by TCRdb to 2019 to 2021). The method behind the library was the immunoSEQ multiplex PCR assay. TCRdb provides this immuneACCESS table in a form limited to in-frame rearrangements. Some clones are lacking; in checked studies, under half of them reflect an unresolved V gene, and why the rest are absent is not known. For this sample there are more than 300,000 clones; nearly 90% appear just once. The ten largest clones add up to about a tenth of the sample. What was sequenced was PBMCs or T cells enriched from blood (not recorded which). The receptors were sampled from a woman under 40 who had recovered from COVID-19.

This chain connects TRBV2 to TRBJ2-1; 9 bases map to TRBD1. Germline CDR1 and CDR2: SNHLY and FYNNEI. Germline trimming cut 10 bases from V and 0 bases from J; bases unmatched to any gene: 10. The CDR3 runs to 16 residues. The CDR3 coding sequence is TGTGCCACCGGACAGGGGCCATGGAGCTCCTACAATGAGCAGTTCTTC. Translating gives CATGQGPWSSYNEQFF.

This chain uses TRBV14 with TRBJ2-1; 10 positions match TRBD2. J lost 0 bases, V lost 6 bases, and 14 bases had no gene match. The CDR3 sequence is 19 residues long. The germline gives CDR1 SGHDN, CDR2 FVKESK. CDR3 loop: CASSPAGLAQPSSYNEQFF. The DNA for the CDR3 is TGTGCCAGCAGTCCGGCGGGACTAGCGCAACCAAGCTCCTACAATGAGCAGTTCTTC. Full variable domain (missing parts from reference TRBV14 and TRBJ2-1): EAGVTQFPSHSVIEKGQTVTLRCDPISGHDNLYWYRRVMGKEIKFLLHFVKESKQDESGMPNNRFLAERTGGTYSTLKVQPAELEDSGVYFCASSPAGLAQPSSYNEQFFGPGTRLTVL.

The rearrangement uses TRBV5-1 and TRBJ2-2; possible D gene TRBD2, 7 bases. The CDR3 extends over 15 amino acids. V lost 2 bases and J lost 4, with 12 bases in between. Per the germline V gene, CDR1 is SGHRS and CDR2 is YFSETQ. CDR3 in DNA: TGCGCCAGCAGCTTACGGGGGGCGAGCACCGGGGAGCTGTTTTTT. Translated: CASSLRGASTGELFF.

The chain carries TRBV19 and TRBJ1-2; TRBD1 agrees at 7 bases. The ends lost 4 bases at V and 6 bases at J; junction bases unmatched: 2. Germline V gene data show CDR1 as LNHDA and CDR2 as SQIVND (reference sequence). The CDR3 length is 12 residues. The CDR3 DNA reads as TGTGCCAGTAGTAGAACAGGGGATGGCTACACCTTC. The encoded protein is CASSRTGDGYTF. Filled out from reference TRBV19 and TRBJ1-2, the complete variable domain reads DGGITQSPKYLFRKEGQNVTLSCEQNLNHDAMYWYRQDPGQGLRLIYYSQIVNDFQKGDIAEGYSVSREKKESFPLTVTSAQKNPTAFYLCASSRTGDGYTFGSGTRLTVV.

The V and J genes are TRBV7-3 and TRBJ2-1, with D uncertain. V was cut by 5 bases and J by 4 bases, with 6 bases left in between. The V gene's germline CDR1 is SGHTA and CDR2 FQGTGA. CDR3 size: 12 residues. In nucleotides, the CDR3 is TGTGCCAGCAGCCAACAATACAATGAGCAGTTCTTC. This gives the protein CASSQQYNEQFF.

The J gene is TRBJ2-3, the V gene TRBV10-3; a possible D gene is TRBD1 (6 bases). The germline V gene encodes CDR1 ENHRY and CDR2 SYGVKD. The CDR3 sequence is 14 residues long. The ends were cut back, 3 bases at V and 3 bases at J, with 10 bases in the middle. The CDR3 sequence: CAISDQGLTDTQYF. The CDR3, as DNA: TGTGCCATCAGTGATCAGGGGTTAACAGATACGCAGTATTTT.

The CDR3 DNA reads as TGTGCCAGCAGCTGGGGACAGGGGGTGGGCACTGAAGCTTTCTTT. It encodes CASSWGQGVGTEAFF. The chain is built from TRBV5-6 and TRBJ1-1; TRBD1 matches at 11 bases. Trimming removed 3 bases from V and 4 bases from J; junction bases left unmatched: 5. The CDR3 has 15 amino acids. Germline V gives CDR1 SGHDT, CDR2 YYEEEE.

The chain is built from TRBV15 and TRBJ2-5; D remains unclear. The V end was cut by 1 base, the J end by 0 bases, with 6 bases between. The germline CDR1 and CDR2 sequences are LNHNV and YYDKDF (reference sequence). CDR3 length equals 14 residues. Written as DNA, the CDR3 is TGTGCCACCAGCAGAGGTGGCTACCAAGAGACCCAGTACTTC. Residues: CATSRGGYQETQYF.

The V gene is TRBV29-1, the J gene TRBJ2-3; 8 nucleotides align to TRBD2. CDR3 length equals 13 residues. With V trimmed by 7 bases and J by 3 bases, 6 bases remained unmatched. Looked up from germline, CDR1 is SQVTM and CDR2 is ANQGSEA. CDR3 DNA: TGCAGCGCTCGGGGGGGGTCAACAGATACGCAGTATTTT. It specifies CSARGGSTDTQYF.

The rearrangement uses TRBV21-1 and TRBJ1-5; the table's D call, TRBD1, was not checked against the DNA. TRBV21-1 is tagged as a pseudogene. The CDR3 is 17 residues long. The CDR3 region is CASSIFRDRESWQPQHF. The CDR3 DNA is TGTGCCAGCAGCATATTCAGGGACAGGGAGTCTTGGCAGCCCCAGCATTTT.

The chain joins TRBV28 to TRBJ1-2, with TRBD1 matching over 8 bases. The CDR3 consists of 13 residues. Trimming removed 3 bases from V and 8 bases from J; junction bases left unmatched: 5. The V gene's germline CDR1 is MDHEN and CDR2 SYDVKM. The CDR3 DNA reads TGTGCCAGCAGTTTTGAGGACAGGGTCGGCTACACCTTC. Translation gives CASSFEDRVGYTF.

The chain couples TRBV21-1 to TRBJ2-1; the table's D call, TRBD2, has no DNA check behind it. TRBV21-1 is a listed pseudogene. The CDR3 runs to 17 residues. DNA for the CDR3: TGTGCCAGCAGCAGCGGACTAGCGGGACGCGCTGGCAATGAGCAGTTCTTC. Encoded protein: CASSSGLAGRAGNEQFF.

The chain combines TRBV5-1 with TRBJ1-1; 9 bases match TRBD1. CDR3 size: 13 residues. Germline V CDR1 and CDR2: SGHRS, YFSETQ. Losses at the gene ends were 2 bases for V and 7 bases for J; bases not matched to a gene: 3. CDR3 region: CASSFTGGGEAFF. As DNA, the CDR3 is TGCGCCAGCAGCTTCACAGGGGGCGGTGAAGCTTTCTTT. Full variable domain (missing parts from reference TRBV5-1 and TRBJ1-1): KAGVTQTPRYLIKTRGQQVTLSCSPISGHRSVSWYQQTPGQGLQFLFEYFSETQRNKGNFPGRFSGRQFSNSRSEMNVSTLELGDSALYLCASSFTGGGEAFFGQGTRLTVV.

This rearrangement joins TRBV6-5 to TRBJ2-7; 11 nucleotides line up with TRBD1. The CDR3 runs to 16 residues. Germline-derived CDR1 and CDR2 are MNHEY and SVGAGI. The V segment lost 0 bases and the J segment 5 bases; nucleotides outside the gene matches: 6. The CDR3 sequence: CASSYSMGQGVNEQYF. In nucleotides, the CDR3 is TGTGCCAGCAGTTACTCCATGGGACAGGGGGTTAACGAGCAGTACTTC.

The chain employs TRBV5-1 and TRBJ2-7, with TRBD2 matching 13 bases. The CDR3 length is 18 residues. The germline V gene encodes CDR1 SGHRS and CDR2 YFSETQ. V dropped 2 bases and J dropped 3; count of bases not matched to a gene: 11. This CDR3 is CASSFRTSGSPSLYEQYF. CDR3 nucleotide sequence: TGCGCCAGCAGCTTTAGGACTAGCGGGAGCCCGAGTCTCTACGAGCAGTACTTC.

The table lists this clone with a count of one. The chain employs TRBV25-1 and TRBJ2-2; TRBD2 matches 10 bases. Trimming cost V 2 bases and J 2 bases; bases outside gene matches: 5. The CDR3 is 17 amino acids. CDR1 and CDR2 from the germline V gene are MGHDK and SYGVNS. The CDR3 coding sequence is TGTGCCAGCAGTGAAAGTAGCGGGAGGCTTAACACCGGGGAGCTGTTTTTT. Its protein is CASSESSGRLNTGELFF.

This chain uses TRBV24-1 with TRBJ1-2; the match to TRBD1 covers 7 bases. The J segment lost 4 bases and the V segment lost 4 bases, leaving 5 bases of the junction unmatched. The length of the CDR3 is 14 residues. From germline, CDR1 is KGHDR and CDR2 SFDVKD. This chain's CDR3 is CATSDPDRAYGYTF. CDR3 bases: TGTGCCACCAGTGACCCCGACAGGGCCTATGGCTACACCTTC.

The rearrangement links TRBV7-9 to TRBJ1-2; D gene ambiguous. V lost 0 bases and J 8 bases, leaving 10 bases between the germline ends. CDR1 and CDR2 (germline): SEHNR, FQNEAQ (reference sequence). The CDR3 loop spans 13 amino acids. CDR3 region: CASSLAREGGYTF. The CDR3 DNA sequence: TGTGCCAGCAGCTTAGCACGGGAAGGAGGCTACACCTTC.

This clone came up a few times. The chain combines TRBV7-8 with TRBJ1-5; the D gene is possibly TRBD1 (6 bases). With 5 bases removed from V and 7 bases from J, the gap between germline ends came to 15 bases. Per the germline V gene, CDR1 is SGHVS and CDR2 is FQNEAQ. The CDR3 has 14 amino acids. Here the CDR3 DNA reads TGTGCCAGCAGCCTTAGACAGGCTGGCCAGCCCCAGCATTTT. Residues: CASSLRQAGQPQHF.